The 5 T cell receptor beta chains below all came from one sample that was sequenced in a study of cytomegalovirus exposure and HLA in healthy donors. Vbeta (60) and Jbeta (13) primers were used in the PCR. TCRdb's table, derived via immunoSEQ multiplex PCR, lists solely in-frame clones and lacks some. The sample includes about 140,000 clones, about 75% of them seen just once. The material sequenced was PBMCs. The source of these receptors is a woman aged 25 to 39 in good health and CMV-seronegative.

The chain is built from TRBV5-1 and TRBJ1-1; TRBD1 matches at 8 bases. The length of the CDR3 is 13 residues. CDR1 and CDR2 (germline): SGHRS, YFSETQ. V was clipped by 5 bases and J by 3 bases; unmatched bases: 3. The CDR3 sequence is CASREQGDTEAFF. DNA of the CDR3: TGCGCCAGCAGAGAACAGGGGGACACTGAAGCTTTCTTT.

This clone is a singleton in its sample. The chain carries TRBV11-2 and TRBJ1-1; no definite D call. CDR1 is SGHAT, CDR2 FQNNGV, per germline. The CDR3 totals 14 residues. Trimming shortened V by 3 bases and J by 1 base, and 9 bases separated the two germline ends. The chain's CDR3 is CASSFTAGNTEAFF. The CDR3 nucleotides are TGTGCCAGCAGCTTTACTGCGGGGAACACTGAAGCTTTCTTT.

J is TRBJ2-2 and V is TRBV6-5, with TRBD2 matching over 10 bases. Germline V lookup: CDR1 MNHEY, CDR2 SVGAGI. J gave up 5 bases and V 7 bases, and 7 bases lay outside the gene matches. The CDR3 runs to 15 residues. The CDR3 DNA sequence: TGTGCCAGCAAGCTAGCGGGAGCCTGGACCGGGGAGCTGTTTTTT. Translated, it gives CASKLAGAWTGELFF.

This rearrangement joins TRBV5-1 to TRBJ1-1, with a tentative D call TRBD1 (5 bases). Looked up from germline, CDR1 is SGHRS and CDR2 is YFSETQ. V gave up 3 bases and J gave up 4 bases, with 10 bases separating them. The CDR3 covers 13 residues. This CDR3 reads CASSSGGSTEAFF. CDR3 DNA sequence: TGCGCCAGCAGCTCGGGGGGGAGCACTGAAGCTTTCTTT.

This chain connects TRBV18 to TRBJ2-7; D is perhaps TRBD2 (5 bases). The V end lost 3 bases, the J end lost 7 bases, and 7 bases lay between the germline ends. This CDR3 has 11 residues. The V gene's germline CDR1 is KGHSH and CDR2 LQKENI. CDR3 nucleotides: TGTGCCAGCTCACCCGGGGAGGAGCAGTACTTC. Translated: CASSPGEEQYF. Together with reference TRBV18 and TRBJ2-7, the CDR3 gives the full variable domain: NAGVMQNPRHLVRRRGQEARLRCSPMKGHSHVYWYRQLPEEGLKFMVYLQKENIIDESGMPKERFSAEFPKEGPSILRIQQVVRGDSAAYFCASSPGEEQYFGPGTRLTVT.